What follows are 21 T cell receptor beta chains derived from one specimen sequenced in a study of beta chain features in type 1 diabetes. The isolated RNA, all of it, was reverse transcribed, so expressed TCRB transcripts were what got sequenced. Using immunoSEQ multiplex PCR, the repertoire was profiled, and TCRdb retains in-frame clones only, with some absent. The repertoire holds under 300,000 clones, with 25% to 30% as singletons. Sequencing used central memory CD4+ T cells from blood. The receptors here all came from a young man in good health.

The chain carries TRBV7-9 and TRBJ2-7; D is possibly TRBD1 or TRBD2 (6 bases each). The CDR3 runs 17 residues. V dropped 5 bases and J dropped 3 bases, with 23 bases sitting between them. Germline V gene sequence: CDR1 SEHNR, CDR2 FQNEAQ (reference sequence). CDR3: CASSGPGQTTSYYEQYF. CDR3 sequence (DNA): TGTGCCAGCAGCGGCCCTGGACAGACGACTAGTTACTACGAGCAGTACTTC.

This clone was found a few times. This sequence joins TRBV30 and TRBJ1-1; D gene unclear. V lost 0 bases, J lost 7 bases, and 12 bases lay in between. Germline V gene data show CDR1 as GTSNPN and CDR2 as SVGIG (reference sequence). The CDR3 is made up of 13 amino acids. DNA of the CDR3: TGTGCCTGGAGTGTACGGGTGGGGTATGAAGCTTTCTTT. It yields the protein CAWSVRVGYEAFF.

This clone was detected once. The chain couples TRBV29-1 to TRBJ2-1; 10 positions agree with TRBD1. There are 13 residues in the CDR3. V dropped 6 bases and J dropped 4; count of bases not matched to a gene: 3. Germline V lookup: CDR1 SQVTM, CDR2 ANQGSEA. The CDR3 here is CSVTGQGYNEQFF. CDR3 DNA: TGCAGCGTGACGGGACAGGGGTACAATGAGCAGTTCTTC.

The sample holds a few counts of this clone. This rearrangement joins TRBV7-6 to TRBJ2-1; D may correspond to TRBD1 or TRBD2 (5 bases each). V gave up 2 bases and J gave up 1 base, with 9 bases separating them. Per the germline V gene, CDR1 is SGHVS and CDR2 is FNYEAQ. This CDR3 has 15 residues. The CDR3 reads CASSLSGQSYNEQFF. In DNA form, the CDR3 reads TGTGCCAGCAGCTTATCGGGGCAGTCCTACAATGAGCAGTTCTTC.

The chain has TRBV28 and TRBJ2-7; a weak D match, TRBD2 (5 bases). V lost 8 bases to trimming and J lost 2 bases, with 10 bases between them. This CDR3 spans 12 amino acids. Germline V gene data show CDR1 as MDHEN and CDR2 as SYDVKM. The CDR3 loop is CASASPTYEQYF. DNA of the CDR3: TGTGCCAGCGCTAGCCCCACCTACGAGCAGTACTTC.

The genes are TRBV7-9 and TRBJ1-1; D possibly corresponds to TRBD1 (5 bases). Trimming cost V 6 bases and J 6 bases, with 17 bases left between them. This CDR3 is 14 amino acids long. Germline V CDR1 and CDR2: SEHNR, FQNEAQ (reference sequence). The CDR3 loop is CASSFRERVAEAFF. DNA for the CDR3: TGTGCCAGCAGTTTCAGGGAGCGGGTCGCTGAAGCTTTCTTT.

The table lists this clone with many counts. The V gene is TRBV7-2, the J gene TRBJ2-7, with 7 positions matching TRBD1. Germline V gene lookup returns CDR1 SGHTA and CDR2 FQGNSA. The J segment lost 4 bases and the V segment lost 5 bases, leaving 8 bases of the junction unmatched. The length of the CDR3 is 14 residues. The CDR3 here is CASSLDRESYEQYF. CDR3 nucleotide sequence: TGTGCCAGCAGCCTCGACAGGGAATCTTACGAGCAGTACTTC.

J is TRBJ1-4 and V is TRBV10-3; 9 bases agree with TRBD1. V trimming: 9 bases; J trimming: 5 bases; junction bases outside the gene matches: 7. The CDR3 is 14 residues long. Germline-derived CDR1 and CDR2 are ENHRY and SYGVKD. This CDR3 reads CAISTGTGNEKLFF. The CDR3 nucleotides read TGTGCCATAAGCACCGGGACAGGGAATGAAAAACTGTTTTTT.

Ten or more counts support this clone. This CDR3 is CASSVSGGGSPLHF. In DNA form, the CDR3 reads TGTGCCAGCAGCGTCTCGGGTGGAGGATCACCCCTCCACTTT. The chain combines TRBV9 with TRBJ1-6; D is uncertain. Trimming cost V 2 bases and J 10 bases, with 13 bases left between them. CDR3 length equals 14 residues. Germline loops: CDR1 SGDLS, CDR2 YYNGEE. Looking up the rest from reference TRBV9 and TRBJ1-6 gives the full variable domain: DSGVTQTPKHLITATGQRVTLRCSPRSGDLSVYWYQQSLDQGLQFLIQYYNGEERAKGNILERFSAQQFPDLHSELNLSSLELGDSALYFCASSVSGGGSPLHFGNGTRLTVT.

The rearrangement joins TRBV7-2 to TRBJ2-5; perhaps TRBD2 as D (7 bases). CDR1 and CDR2 (germline): SGHTA, FQGNSA. The V end lost 2 bases, the J end lost 5 bases, and 15 bases lay between the germline ends. The CDR3 loop spans 15 amino acids. The CDR3 DNA follows: TGTGCCAGCAGCTTACCTATCGGGGGGCGGGAGACCCAGTACTTC. Translated, it gives CASSLPIGGRETQYF.

In this sample, this clone turned up a few times. The J gene is TRBJ2-5, the V gene TRBV7-9, with TRBD2 matching over 9 bases. Trimming cost V 2 bases and J 2 bases; bases outside gene matches: 6. Germline V lookup: CDR1 SEHNR, CDR2 FQNEAQ (reference sequence). The CDR3 contains 16 residues. This CDR3 is CASSLTTGLAQETQYF. The CDR3 DNA is TGTGCCAGCAGCTTAACGACGGGACTAGCTCAAGAGACCCAGTACTTC.

The chain uses TRBV7-2 and TRBJ2-5, with D perhaps matching TRBD1 (6 bases). The V gene lost 1 base and the J gene lost 3 bases, with 12 bases spanning the gap. CDR1 and CDR2 (germline): SGHTA, FQGNSA. The length of the CDR3 is 15 residues. The CDR3 DNA follows: TGTGCCAGCAGCTTAGGCCATAACAGGGAAGAGACCCAGTACTTC. It is translated as CASSLGHNREETQYF.

The J gene is TRBJ2-2, the V gene TRBV4-3; D not certain. Per germline, CDR1 LGHNA and CDR2 YSLEER. The germline V and J ends were trimmed by 9 bases and 3 bases, with 14 bases remaining between them. This CDR3 region has 14 residues. CDR3 protein: CASAEVRDTGELFF. The CDR3 region has the DNA TGCGCCAGTGCTGAGGTACGGGACACCGGGGAGCTGTTTTTT.

This clone was observed a few times. V is TRBV7-2 and J is TRBJ1-2; D is ambiguous. The V end was cut by 5 bases, the J end by 7 bases, with 17 bases between. From germline, CDR1 is SGHTA and CDR2 FQGNSA. The CDR3 spans 14 residues. CDR3 nucleotide sequence: TGTGCCAGCAGCCCTAGGGAGGCGGCGGTTGGCTACACCTTC. Translation: CASSPREAAVGYTF.

Only a few counts were recorded for this clone. The chain is built from TRBV6-1 and TRBJ2-1; unclear D gene. Germline V CDR1 and CDR2: MNHNS, SASEGT. Trimming left V 1 base short and J 7 bases short, with 14 bases between. CDR3 length: 15 residues. CDR3 amino acids: CASSEGLGVRNEQFF. The CDR3, as DNA: TGTGCCAGCAGTGAAGGCCTTGGTGTGAGGAATGAGCAGTTCTTC.

V usage is TRBV19 and J usage is TRBJ2-1, with 10 bases matching TRBD2. The CDR3 length is 21 residues. J was trimmed by 0 bases and V by 4 bases; bases with no gene match: 18. Germline V lookup: CDR1 LNHDA, CDR2 SQIVND (reference sequence). CDR3 nucleotides: TGTGCCAGTAGTACGTCACACCGGACTAGCGGCGGGGTTAGCTCCTACAATGAGCAGTTCTTC. Protein product: CASSTSHRTSGGVSSYNEQFF.

The CDR3 loop reads CASSSGPHDYGYTF. The CDR3 DNA sequence: TGTGCCAGCAGCTCCGGCCCGCATGACTATGGCTACACCTTC. This chain links TRBV7-2 with TRBJ1-2; D unclear. V lost 4 bases to trimming and J lost 3 bases, with 12 bases between them. The CDR3 contains 14 residues. Per germline, CDR1 SGHTA and CDR2 FQGNSA.

The gene calls are TRBV18 and TRBJ2-2, with no clear D. V was pared by 0 bases and J by 8 bases, with 7 bases between. Germline CDR1 is KGHSH and CDR2 is LQKENI. CDR3 length: 13 residues. CDR3: CASSPPALGELFF. The DNA of the CDR3 is TGTGCCAGCTCACCACCGGCTCTGGGGGAGCTGTTTTTT.

This rearrangement joins TRBV6-5 to TRBJ2-1; either TRBD1 or TRBD2 may supply D (5 bases each). The CDR3 covers 12 residues. V gave up 10 bases and J gave up 6 bases, with 13 bases separating them. Germline CDR1 and CDR2: MNHEY and SVGAGI. The CDR3 DNA follows: TGTGCCACCGGGGCTGCCCTCAATGAGCAGTTCTTC. Encoded protein: CATGAALNEQFF.

This clone appeared once. V gene TRBV30 combines with J gene TRBJ2-1, with D possibly being TRBD1 or TRBD2 (6 bases each). Germline CDR1 is GTSNPN and CDR2 is SVGIG (reference sequence). V dropped 7 bases and J dropped 4 bases, with 20 bases sitting between them. This CDR3 region has 15 residues. The CDR3 DNA is TGTGCCTCGGAGATCGGGGGCAGGACTTACAATGAGCAGTTCTTC. Its translation is CASEIGGRTYNEQFF.

The J gene is TRBJ2-1, the V gene TRBV2; TRBD2 might be the D (6 bases). Germline-derived CDR1 and CDR2 are SNHLY and FYNNEI. CDR3 length: 13 amino acids. Trimming removed 7 bases from V and 6 bases from J, with 13 bases in between. CDR3 sequence (DNA): TGTGCCAGCAATCGGGAGCAAACCAATGAGCAGTTCTTC. Its protein is CASNREQTNEQFF.